This TCR beta chain was identified during a study of CD4 T cells in relation to SARS-CoV-2 and coronaviruses. This clone came up once. No antigen is known for it. Using immunoSEQ multiplex PCR, the repertoire was profiled, and TCRdb retains in-frame clones only, with some absent. The sample yields around 20,000 clones, about 80% seen once. Unexposed donor CD4+ T cells date from about 2010-2018, before the COVID-19 pandemic. CD4+ T cells were isolated from the cells after 10 days of culture. Cells permitting, SARS-CoV-2 S/N and four cold-coronavirus spikes were tested on unexposed-donor CD4+ T cells. Findings of the study overall: Crossreactivity was assessed only for spike protein, not other viral proteins.

Germline V gene lookup returns CDR1 LNHNV and CDR2 YYDKDF (reference sequence). This CDR3 has 11 residues. V lost 6 bases and J lost 9, with 9 bases in between. The sequence was collected from a human donor in good health. The sequencing input was CD4+ T cells from PBMCs, cultured in vitro. The chain couples TRBV15 to TRBJ2-1, with D possibly being TRBD2 (5 bases). CDR3 DNA sequence: TGTGCCACCAGTGGGGAGACTGAGCAGTTCTTC. It yields the protein CATSGETEQFF.